Each of the 8 T cell receptor beta chains below was sequenced from the same sample in a study of T cells in Graves' hyperthyroidism and ophthalmopathy. TCR beta CDR3 region amplification was performed from RNA transcripts. The study used the HTBI primer set for a first-round RT-PCR of the TCR CDR3. In TCRdb, the multiplex PCR reads were re-called with MiXCR into one record per CDR3 protein. Counted here are a few hundred thousand distinct CDR3 sequences, approximately 14% occurring once; the ten biggest clones make up about 7.7%. The sample consisted of blood. All receptors derive from a woman younger than 35 with Graves' hyperthyroidism.

This clonotype was detected ten times or more. The chain couples TRBV6-4 to TRBJ2-3; D uncertain. The germline CDR1 and CDR2 sequences are MRHNA and SNTAGT. The CDR3 covers 13 residues. The V end lost 2 bases, the J end lost 11 bases, and 14 bases lay between the germline ends. The CDR3 here is CASSDVEYGQQYF. CDR3 DNA: TGTGCCAGCAGTGACGTTGAGTACGGGCAGCAGTATTTT.

There are many counts of this clonotype. V is TRBV3-1 and J is TRBJ2-3; 7 bases are shared with TRBD2. Germline trimming cut 3 bases from V and 4 bases from J; bases unmatched to any gene: 13. Germline CDR1 reads LGHDT; CDR2 reads YNNKEL (reference sequence). This CDR3 is 17 amino acids long. CDR3 amino acids: CASSHVSSGWLADTQYF. In DNA, the CDR3 is TGTGCCAGCAGCCACGTTTCTAGCGGATGGTTGGCAGATACGCAGTATTTT.

The chain recombines TRBV6-1 with TRBJ2-7; TRBD1 aligns across 9 bases. The CDR3 has 15 residues. CDR1 is MNHNS and CDR2 is SASEGT in the germline V gene. V trimming: 0 bases; J trimming: 2 bases; junction bases outside the gene matches: 2. DNA for the CDR3: TGTGCCAGCAGTGAAGCCTGGACAGGGGCCTACGAGCAGTACTTC. It is translated as CASSEAWTGAYEQYF.

This rearrangement joins TRBV24-1 to TRBJ2-3, with TRBD2 matching over 9 bases. CDR1 KGHDR and CDR2 SFDVKD come from the germline V gene. The trim removed 3 bases at V and 2 bases at J, leaving 5 bases unmatched. This CDR3 contains 16 residues. The CDR3 DNA is TGTGCCACCAGTGATCAGACTAGCGGCAACACAGATACGCAGTATTTT. Its protein product is CATSDQTSGNTDTQYF.

This clonotype has a handful of counts. This chain connects TRBV3-1 to TRBJ2-6; D is possibly TRBD1 (6 bases). The V end was cut by 5 bases, the J end by 0 bases, with 8 bases between. The CDR3 spans 15 residues. Per germline, CDR1 LGHDT and CDR2 YNNKEL (reference sequence). CDR3 region: CASSKDSSGANVLTF. CDR3 nucleotide sequence: TGTGCCAGCAGCAAGGACAGCTCTGGGGCCAACGTCCTGACTTTC.

This clonotype appeared many times. The chain is built from TRBV11-2 and TRBJ2-7, with TRBD2 matching over 9 bases. V gave up 0 bases and J gave up 2 bases; unmatched junction bases: 5. The CDR3 totals 16 residues. The germline gives CDR1 SGHAT, CDR2 FQNNGV. The CDR3 bases are TGTGCCAGCAGCTTAGAACCGCTAGCGGGAACCTACGAGCAGTACTTC. Encoded protein: CASSLEPLAGTYEQYF.

In its sample, this clonotype was seen many times. Here the CDR3 DNA reads TGCAGCGTTGAAGGGGAGGGGGCGTTCGAGCAGTACTTC. Amino acid sequence: CSVEGEGAFEQYF. The J gene is TRBJ2-7, the V gene TRBV29-1; possibly TRBD1 or TRBD2 for D (7 bases each). The CDR3 runs to 13 residues. The ends were cut back, 1 base at V and 6 bases at J, with 13 bases in the middle. Germline V gene data show CDR1 as SQVTM and CDR2 as ANQGSEA.

The chain uses TRBV25-1 and TRBJ1-4; 10 bases agree with TRBD1. CDR3 length: 15 residues. V lost 3 bases to trimming and J lost 8 bases; unmatched junction nucleotides: 6. CDR1 MGHDK and CDR2 SYGVNS come from the germline V gene. The CDR3 DNA sequence: TGTGCCAGCAGTGATGTCGGGACAGGGGACGAAAAACTGTTTTTT. Translation: CASSDVGTGDEKLFF.